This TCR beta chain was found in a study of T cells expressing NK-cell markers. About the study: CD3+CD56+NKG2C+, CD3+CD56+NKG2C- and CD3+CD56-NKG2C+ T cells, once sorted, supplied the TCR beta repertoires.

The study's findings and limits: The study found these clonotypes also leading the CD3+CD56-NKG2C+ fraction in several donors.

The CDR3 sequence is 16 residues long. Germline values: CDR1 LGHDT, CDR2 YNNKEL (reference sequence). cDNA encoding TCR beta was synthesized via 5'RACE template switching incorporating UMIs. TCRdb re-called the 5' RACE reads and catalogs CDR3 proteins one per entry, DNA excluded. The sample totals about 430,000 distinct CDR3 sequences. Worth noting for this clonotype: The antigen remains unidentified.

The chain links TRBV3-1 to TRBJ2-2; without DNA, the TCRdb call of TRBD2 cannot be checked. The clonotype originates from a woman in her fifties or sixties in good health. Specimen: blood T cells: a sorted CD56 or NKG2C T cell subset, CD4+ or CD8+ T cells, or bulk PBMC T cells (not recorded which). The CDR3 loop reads CASSFRTVRGTGELFF.